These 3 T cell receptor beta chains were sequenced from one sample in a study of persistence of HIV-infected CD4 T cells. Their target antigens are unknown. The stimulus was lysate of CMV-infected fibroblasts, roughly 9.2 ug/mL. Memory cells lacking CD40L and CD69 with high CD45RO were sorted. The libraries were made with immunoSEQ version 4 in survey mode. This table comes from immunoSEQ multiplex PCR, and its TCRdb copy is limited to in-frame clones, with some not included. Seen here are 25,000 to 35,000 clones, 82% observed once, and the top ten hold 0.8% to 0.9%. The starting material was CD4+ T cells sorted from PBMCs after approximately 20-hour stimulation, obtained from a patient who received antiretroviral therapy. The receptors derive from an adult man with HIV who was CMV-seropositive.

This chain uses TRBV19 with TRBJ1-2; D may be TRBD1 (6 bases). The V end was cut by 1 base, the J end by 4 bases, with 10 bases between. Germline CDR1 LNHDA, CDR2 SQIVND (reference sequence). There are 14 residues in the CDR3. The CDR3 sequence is CASSIGGAPYGYTF. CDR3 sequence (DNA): TGTGCCAGTAGTATAGGGGGGGCGCCCTATGGCTACACCTTC.

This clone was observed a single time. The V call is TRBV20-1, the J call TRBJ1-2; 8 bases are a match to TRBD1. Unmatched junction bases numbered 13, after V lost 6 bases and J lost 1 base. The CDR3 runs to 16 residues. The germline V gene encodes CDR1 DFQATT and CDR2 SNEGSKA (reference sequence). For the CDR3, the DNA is TGCAGTGCAAGTAGGCCCGGACAGGGTTATAACTATGGCTACACCTTC. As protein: CSASRPGQGYNYGYTF.

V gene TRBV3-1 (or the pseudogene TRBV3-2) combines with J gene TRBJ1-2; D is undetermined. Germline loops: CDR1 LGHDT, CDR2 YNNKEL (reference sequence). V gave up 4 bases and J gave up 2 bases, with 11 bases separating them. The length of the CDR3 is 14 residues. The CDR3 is CASSLSGSNYGYTF. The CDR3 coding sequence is TGTGCCAGCAGCCTTTCCGGGTCGAACTATGGCTACACCTTC.